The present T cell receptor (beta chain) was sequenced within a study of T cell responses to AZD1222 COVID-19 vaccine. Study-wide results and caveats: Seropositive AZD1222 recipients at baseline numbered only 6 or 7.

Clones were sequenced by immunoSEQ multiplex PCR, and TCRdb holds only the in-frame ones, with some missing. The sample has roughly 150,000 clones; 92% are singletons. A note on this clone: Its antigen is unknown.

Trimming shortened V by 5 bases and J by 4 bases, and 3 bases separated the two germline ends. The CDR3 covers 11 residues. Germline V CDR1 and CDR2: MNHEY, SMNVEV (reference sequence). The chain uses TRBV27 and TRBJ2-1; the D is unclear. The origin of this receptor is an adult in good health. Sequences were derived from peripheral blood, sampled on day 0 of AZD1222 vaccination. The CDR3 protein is CASSMYNEQFF. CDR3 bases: TGTGCCAGCAGTATGTACAATGAGCAGTTCTTC.